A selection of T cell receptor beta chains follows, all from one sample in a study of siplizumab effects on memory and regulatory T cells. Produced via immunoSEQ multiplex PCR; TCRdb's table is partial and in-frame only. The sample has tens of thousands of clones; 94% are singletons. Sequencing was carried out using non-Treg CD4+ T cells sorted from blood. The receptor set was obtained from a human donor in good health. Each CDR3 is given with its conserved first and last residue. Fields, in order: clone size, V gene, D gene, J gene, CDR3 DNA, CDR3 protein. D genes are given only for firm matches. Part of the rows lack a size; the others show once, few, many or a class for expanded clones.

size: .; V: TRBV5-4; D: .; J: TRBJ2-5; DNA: TGTGCCAGCAGCTTGGAAGCCTCTGAAGAGACCCAGTACTTC; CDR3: CASSLEASEETQYF
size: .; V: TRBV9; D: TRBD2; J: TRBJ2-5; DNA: TGTGCCAGCAGCGTGCTCGGGGGGGCCCTAGAGACCCAGTACTTC; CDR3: CASSVLGGALETQYF
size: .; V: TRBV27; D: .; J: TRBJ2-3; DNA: TGTGCCGTAGCGTCTAGCTTGACAAATACGCAGTATTTT; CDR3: CAVASSLTNTQYF
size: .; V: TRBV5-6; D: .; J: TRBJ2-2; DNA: TGTGCCAGCAGCTTGTTTACGGGGATGAACACCGGGGAGCTGTTTTTT; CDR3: CASSLFTGMNTGELFF
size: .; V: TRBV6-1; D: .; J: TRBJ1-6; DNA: TGTGCCAGCAGTGAAGCGCCCCCTCGGTCACCCCTCCACTTT; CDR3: CASSEAPPRSPLHF
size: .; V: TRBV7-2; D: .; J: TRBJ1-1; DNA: TGTGCCAGCAGCTTAGCGGGCAGGAGTAACACTGAAGCTTTCTTT; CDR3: CASSLAGRSNTEAFF
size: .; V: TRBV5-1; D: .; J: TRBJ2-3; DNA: TGCGCCAGCAGCAAACAGGGAGATACGCAGTATTTT; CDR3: CASSKQGDTQYF
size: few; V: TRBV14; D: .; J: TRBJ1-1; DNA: TGTGCCAGCAGTAACACGAACACTGAAGCTTTCTTT; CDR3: CASSNTNTEAFF
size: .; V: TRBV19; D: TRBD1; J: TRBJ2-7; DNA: TGTGCCAGTAGTACCGACCTTGGGGCAGGGGGCGAGCAGTACTTC; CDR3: CASSTDLGAGGEQYF
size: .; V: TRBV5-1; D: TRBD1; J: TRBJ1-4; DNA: TGCGCCAGCAGAGGGACAGGGGAGGAAAAACTGTTTTTT; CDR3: CASRGTGEEKLFF
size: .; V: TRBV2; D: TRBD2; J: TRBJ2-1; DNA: TGTGCCAGCAGTGGAGAGGGACTAGCGGGGGTTTCCTACAATGAGCAGTTCTTC; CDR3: CASSGEGLAGVSYNEQFF
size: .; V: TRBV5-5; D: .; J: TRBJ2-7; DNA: TGTGCCAGCAGCTTAGGGACAACCCCTTCCTACGAGCAGTACTTC; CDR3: CASSLGTTPSYEQYF
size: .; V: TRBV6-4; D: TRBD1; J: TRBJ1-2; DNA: TGTGCCAGCAAATCCGGGACAGGGGGCCATGGCTACACCTTC; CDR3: CASKSGTGGHGYTF
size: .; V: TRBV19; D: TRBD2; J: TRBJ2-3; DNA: TGTGCCAGTAGTAACCTAGCGGGAGGCACAGATACGCAGTATTTT; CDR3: CASSNLAGGTDTQYF
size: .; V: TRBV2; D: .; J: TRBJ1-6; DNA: TGTGCCAGCAATCTGCACCGGGACTTTAATTCACCCCTCCACTTT; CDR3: CASNLHRDFNSPLHF
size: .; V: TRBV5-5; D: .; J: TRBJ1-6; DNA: TGTGCCAGCAGCCGGCAGGGCCCCTCCTATAATTCACCCCTCCACTTT; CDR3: CASSRQGPSYNSPLHF
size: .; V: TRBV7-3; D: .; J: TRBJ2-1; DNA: TGTGCCAGCAGCTTAACGCCAGGGGACCTACTCCCGGGAGATGAGCAGTTCTTC; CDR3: CASSLTPGDLLPGDEQFF
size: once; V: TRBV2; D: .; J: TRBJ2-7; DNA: TGTGCCAGCAGCGGGGACGGCTACGAGCAGTACTTC; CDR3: CASSGDGYEQYF
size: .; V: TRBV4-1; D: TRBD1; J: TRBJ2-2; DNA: TGCGCCAGCAGCTCCGACAGGGTCACCGGGGAGCTGTTTTTT; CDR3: CASSSDRVTGELFF
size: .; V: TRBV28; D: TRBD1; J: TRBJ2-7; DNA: TGTGCCAGCAGCTACGGGGGACAGGACTCCTACGAGCAGTACTTC; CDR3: CASSYGGQDSYEQYF
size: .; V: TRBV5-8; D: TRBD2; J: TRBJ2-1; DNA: TGTGCCAGCAGCTTGGCCGGGGGACTAGCGAACGAGCAGTTCTTC; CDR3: CASSLAGGLANEQFF
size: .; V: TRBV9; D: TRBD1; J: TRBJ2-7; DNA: TGTGCCAGCAGCACGAGGACAGGGGGAAGCTACGAGCAGTACTTC; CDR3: CASSTRTGGSYEQYF
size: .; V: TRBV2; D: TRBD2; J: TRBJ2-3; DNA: TGTGCCAGCCGCCTAAGCGGGGGGAGGCCAGATACGCAGTATTTT; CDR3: CASRLSGGRPDTQYF